The T cell receptor beta chain described here comes from a study of regulatory T cells in long-lasting Graves disease. Time point specified: persistent/refractory GD, antithyroid drugs over 5 years with positive TRAb. PBMC-extracted RNA yielded the TCR library. As collected, the peripheral blood samples measured roughly 8.6 milliliters each and went into EDTA tubes. In germline, CDR1 is MDHEN, CDR2 SYDVKM. Germline trimming cut 3 bases from V and 7 bases from J; bases unmatched to any gene: 5. The CDR3 consists of 14 residues. According to the study, TCR beta libraries were built with iRepertoire HTBI primers and CDR3-region Arm-PCR. TCRdb re-called the multiplex PCR reads with MiXCR, one entry per CDR3 protein. The sample consists of a few hundred thousand distinct CDR3 sequences, roughly a quarter of them appearing once.

The sequencing here drew on peripheral blood mononuclear cells (PBMCs), taken when the disease was refractory, from a patient treated with antithyroid drugs. The origin of this receptor is a female donor with Graves disease. The chain joins TRBV28 to TRBJ1-2; 10 bases match TRBD1. In nucleotides, the CDR3 is TGTGCCAGCAGTTTGGGGACAGGGGAGGGTGGCTACACCTTC. Translating gives CASSLGTGEGGYTF.